A single sample is the source of the 32 T cell receptor beta chains below, sequenced in a study of T-cell memory formation after mild COVID-19. TCRdb redid the calling of the 5' RACE reads with MiXCR, one entry per CDR3 protein. Of more than 350,000 distinct CDR3 sequences listed, roughly 15% are singletons. Material: PBMCs or a T cell subset sorted from them (not recorded which). The receptors originated from a man aged 18 to 30 who had mild COVID-19 (a few samples of this study predate the infection). Cell type and time point are not known.

The sample holds a few counts of this clonotype. The chain joins TRBV24-1 to TRBJ2-3; TRBD2 matches 9 bases. The V gene's germline CDR1 is KGHDR and CDR2 SFDVKD. The CDR3 length is 15 residues. V was pared by 3 bases and J by 6 bases, with 6 bases of the junction left unmatched. The CDR3 DNA follows: TGTGCCACCAGTGATCAGCGGGGGGCCGGGGATACGCAGTATTTT. This sequence encodes CATSDQRGAGDTQYF.

This clonotype was found a few times. The chain uses TRBV5-1 and TRBJ1-3; D is ambiguous. Trimming shortened V by 0 bases and J by 2 bases, and 6 bases separated the two germline ends. This CDR3 is 14 amino acids long. Germline-derived CDR1 and CDR2 are SGHRS and YFSETQ. CDR3 DNA sequence: TGCGCCAGCAGCTTGGGGGAGACTGGAAACACCATATATTTT. It encodes CASSLGETGNTIYF.

The rearrangement joins TRBV7-9 to TRBJ1-5, with 7 bases lining up with TRBD1. Germline V CDR1 and CDR2: SEHNR, FQNEAQ (reference sequence). V shed 5 bases and J 4 bases; nucleotides not matched to a gene: 11. The CDR3 has 16 residues. CDR3 protein: CASSRSTGAPNQPQHF. CDR3 coding DNA: TGTGCCAGCAGCCGAAGTACAGGGGCGCCAAATCAGCCCCAGCATTTT.

V and J are TRBV29-1 and TRBJ2-7, with 7 bases matching TRBD1. The CDR3 runs to 13 residues. J was trimmed by 1 base and V by 5 bases; bases with no gene match: 5. Germline V lookup: CDR1 SQVTM, CDR2 ANQGSEA. CDR3 nucleotide sequence: TGCAGCGTTAGGGGGCCTGGATCCTACGAGCAGTACGTC. Protein sequence: CSVRGPGSYEQYV.

The genes are TRBV20-1 and TRBJ2-3; the match to TRBD2 covers 10 bases. Looked up from germline, CDR1 is DFQATT and CDR2 is SNEGSKA (reference sequence). V trimming: 6 bases; J trimming: 5 bases; junction bases outside the gene matches: 23. The CDR3 runs to 19 residues. In DNA, the CDR3 is TGCAGTGCACCGGCGGGAGCGGGGGGGCTTAAGGTTATGGGAGATACGCAGTATTTT. It is translated as CSAPAGAGGLKVMGDTQYF.

This clonotype has only a few counts. This chain connects TRBV4-1 to TRBJ1-5; 7 bases match TRBD1. V lost 4 bases, J lost 6 bases, and 9 bases stayed unmatched. Germline CDR1 and CDR2: MGHRA and YSYEKL. This CDR3 is built from 15 residues. This chain's CDR3 is CASSRVQGPSQPQHF. For the CDR3, the DNA is TGCGCCAGCAGCCGTGTACAGGGGCCGTCTCAGCCCCAGCATTTT.

This clonotype has just a few counts. This chain links TRBV7-9 with TRBJ1-1, with D possibly being TRBD1 (6 bases). V lost 2 bases and J 4 bases, leaving 14 bases between the germline ends. The CDR3 runs to 15 residues. Germline values: CDR1 SEHNR, CDR2 FQNEAQ (reference sequence). This CDR3 reads CASSLNPGGGTEAFF. For the CDR3, the DNA is TGTGCCAGCAGCTTAAACCCAGGAGGGGGCACTGAAGCTTTCTTT.

The V call is TRBV18, the J call TRBJ1-6; D is unclear. The CDR3 covers 14 residues. Germline-derived CDR1 and CDR2 are KGHSH and LQKENI. V was shortened by 2 bases and J by 7 bases, with 9 bases between the two germline ends. CDR3 DNA: TGTGCCAGCTCACCAGAGGCCATCAATTCACCCCTCCACTTT. Amino acid sequence: CASSPEAINSPLHF.

This chain connects TRBV29-1 to TRBJ2-3; D call uncertain. Trimming left V 4 bases short and J 7 bases short, with 9 bases between. The CDR3 is 11 amino acids. Germline loops: CDR1 SQVTM, CDR2 ANQGSEA. CDR3 in amino acids: CSVGGSHTQYF. The CDR3 region has the DNA TGCAGCGTTGGAGGTTCGCATACGCAGTATTTT.

This clonotype was found a few times. This rearrangement joins TRBV7-8 to TRBJ2-6; 9 nucleotides line up with TRBD2. Per the germline V gene, CDR1 is SGHVS and CDR2 is FQNEAQ. CDR3 length equals 17 residues. Germline trimming cut 7 bases from V and 0 bases from J; bases unmatched to any gene: 7. The CDR3 region is CASNRLAANSGANVLTF. The DNA of the CDR3 is TGTGCCAGCAATAGACTAGCGGCTAACTCTGGGGCCAACGTCCTGACTTTC.

This clonotype has only a few counts. The V call is TRBV10-3, the J call TRBJ2-1; D ambiguous. V lost 2 bases and J 7 bases, leaving 3 bases between the germline ends. Looked up from germline, CDR1 is ENHRY and CDR2 is SYGVKD. The CDR3 runs to 11 residues. The CDR3 sequence: CAISEGNEQFF. CDR3 in DNA: TGTGCCATCAGTGAGGGTAATGAGCAGTTCTTC.

This chain uses TRBV5-4 with TRBJ2-5, with 7 bases that match TRBD2. The CDR3 length is 14 residues. CDR1 is SGHNT, CDR2 YYREEE, per germline (reference sequence). The ends lost 5 bases at V and 2 bases at J; junction bases unmatched: 6. The CDR3 here is CASRRGEGQETQYF. CDR3 coding DNA: TGTGCCAGCAGACGCGGGGAGGGGCAAGAGACCCAGTACTTC.

This clonotype showed up just a few times. V is TRBV5-1 and J is TRBJ1-2; tentative D call: TRBD1 (6 bases). The CDR3 loop spans 14 amino acids. V lost 0 bases to trimming and J lost 2 bases, with 8 bases between them. Germline CDR1 and CDR2: SGHRS and YFSETQ. Here the CDR3 DNA reads TGCGCCAGCAGCTTGGAAGACAGGAACTATGGCTACACCTTC. Its protein is CASSLEDRNYGYTF. The whole variable domain, remainder taken from reference TRBV5-1 and TRBJ1-2, is KAGVTQTPRYLIKTRGQQVTLSCSPISGHRSVSWYQQTPGQGLQFLFEYFSETQRNKGNFPGRFSGRQFSNSRSEMNVSTLELGDSALYLCASSLEDRNYGYTFGSGTRLTVV.

The sample holds a few counts of this clonotype. The chain joins TRBV24-1 to TRBJ2-1, with 7 bases matching TRBD1. Germline-derived CDR1 and CDR2 are KGHDR and SFDVKD. The CDR3 loop spans 16 amino acids. The trim removed 2 bases at V and 7 bases at J, leaving 10 bases unmatched. The CDR3 nucleotides read TGTGCCACCAGTGATTACTCTTCGACAGGGAAGAATGAGCAGTTCTTC. The encoded protein is CATSDYSSTGKNEQFF.

V and J are TRBV6-2 or TRBV6-3 and TRBJ1-5, with 10 bases identical to TRBD1. V shed 7 bases and J 7 bases; nucleotides not matched to a gene: 13. This CDR3 spans 16 amino acids. The germline V gene encodes CDR1 MNHEY and CDR2 SVGEGT. CDR3 sequence reads: CASNTGQGTLYQPQHF. Written as DNA, the CDR3 is TGTGCCAGCAACACGGGACAGGGGACATTATACCAGCCCCAGCATTTT.

This clonotype showed up just a few times. The chain carries TRBV7-8 and TRBJ2-5, with TRBD2 matching 10 bases. The germline V gene has CDR1 SGHVS and CDR2 FQNEAQ. The CDR3 is made up of 16 amino acids. Trimming cost V 5 bases and J 4 bases; bases outside gene matches: 10. The CDR3 loop is CASSREGLAGVETQYF. CDR3 coding DNA: TGTGCCAGCAGCCGAGAGGGCCTAGCGGGGGTAGAGACCCAGTACTTC.

This clonotype was detected once. The chain joins TRBV29-1 to TRBJ2-5; D gene unclear. Trimming removed 3 bases at V and 2 bases at J, with 22 bases between. The CDR3 spans 17 residues. CDR1 and CDR2 (germline): SQVTM, ANQGSEA. This chain's CDR3 is CSVDSRIDAVRQETQYF. CDR3 in DNA: TGCAGCGTTGATTCCAGGATCGACGCGGTCCGTCAAGAGACCCAGTACTTC.

In its sample, this clonotype was seen a few times. The chain combines TRBV7-2 with TRBJ2-1, with D possibly matching TRBD2 (6 bases). Trimming took 6 bases from V and 12 from J, leaving 18 bases between them. This CDR3 has 13 amino acids. Germline assignment: CDR1 SGHTA and CDR2 FQGNSA. CDR3 coding DNA: TGTGCCAGCAGGTACGCGGAGGGACCGGGGCAGTTCTTC. This encodes CASRYAEGPGQFF.

The table lists this clonotype with a few counts. V usage is TRBV11-2 and J usage is TRBJ2-3, with 10 bases identical to TRBD2. This CDR3 is 16 amino acids long. The germline gives CDR1 SGHAT, CDR2 FQNNGV. J lost 5 bases, V lost 5 bases, and 10 bases had no gene match. CDR3 amino acids: CASSPGRASGGDTQYF. As DNA, the CDR3 is TGTGCCAGCAGCCCAGGGCGGGCTAGCGGGGGAGATACGCAGTATTTT.

The rearrangement uses TRBV12-3 or TRBV12-4 and TRBJ2-7, with D possibly TRBD2 on 6 matching bases. CDR3 size: 15 residues. Trimming shortened V by 1 base and J by 4 bases, and 14 bases separated the two germline ends. The CDR3 loop reads CASSLVQGGGYEQYF. Here the CDR3 DNA reads TGTGCCAGCAGTTTAGTTCAGGGAGGAGGGTACGAGCAGTACTTC.

The V gene is TRBV20-1, the J gene TRBJ1-1; D unresolved. This CDR3 has 11 amino acids. V shed 1 base and J shed 6 bases, with 6 bases lying between them. The germline CDR1 and CDR2 sequences are DFQATT and SNEGSKA (reference sequence). The CDR3 loop is CSARVLPEAFF. CDR3 sequence (DNA): TGCAGTGCTAGAGTTTTGCCTGAAGCTTTCTTT.

The chain combines TRBV5-1 with TRBJ1-2; tentatively, D is TRBD1 (5 bases). Germline-derived CDR1 and CDR2 are SGHRS and YFSETQ. The V end lost 4 bases, the J end lost 3 bases, and 16 bases lay between the germline ends. The CDR3 is 15 residues long. The CDR3 region is CASSLDSQAHYGYTF. DNA of the CDR3: TGCGCCAGCAGCCTGGATTCACAGGCCCACTATGGCTACACCTTC.

CDR3 region: CASSSPTGAGNTIYF. The CDR3 bases are TGTGCCAGCAGTTCCCCGACAGGGGCTGGAAACACCATATATTTT. The chain employs TRBV6-6 and TRBJ1-3; 8 positions agree with TRBD1. This CDR3 contains 15 residues. Germline CDR1 is MNHNY and CDR2 is SVGAGI (reference sequence). The ends lost 4 bases at V and 2 bases at J; junction bases unmatched: 4.

The V gene is TRBV28, the J gene TRBJ1-1; D is undetermined. CDR1 and CDR2 from the germline V gene are MDHEN and SYDVKM. The CDR3 is 13 residues long. Deletions cut 3 bases from V and 6 bases from J, with 11 bases between. CDR3: CASSFQGRAEAFF. For the CDR3, the DNA is TGTGCCAGCAGTTTCCAAGGGAGGGCTGAAGCTTTCTTT.

This clonotype was detected only a few times. This chain connects TRBV6-5 to TRBJ2-7; 11 nucleotides agree with TRBD1. This CDR3 is built from 16 residues. V lost 6 bases and J lost 4; bases outside the gene matches: 11. Germline lookup yields CDR1 MNHEY and CDR2 SVGAGI. CDR3 nucleotide sequence: TGTGCCAGCAGGTCACGAAGGACAGGGGGCGGATACGAGCAGTACGTC. Protein product: CASRSRRTGGGYEQYV.

In this sample, this clonotype turned up a few times. The V gene is TRBV7-3, the J gene TRBJ1-1, with D perhaps matching TRBD1 (6 bases). The length of the CDR3 is 14 residues. Germline V gene sequence: CDR1 SGHTA, CDR2 FQGTGA. Trimming stripped 3 bases from V and 4 bases from J, with 12 bases between. Written as DNA, the CDR3 is TGTGCCAGCAGCTTGGCAGGGGATAGCACTGAAGCTTTCTTT. This codes for CASSLAGDSTEAFF.

This clonotype was observed many times. The rearrangement uses TRBV7-9 and TRBJ2-3; D may match TRBD1 or TRBD2 (7 bases each). CDR1 is SEHNR and CDR2 is FQNEAQ in the germline V gene (reference sequence). Trimming stripped 4 bases from V and 4 bases from J, with 21 bases between. The CDR3 has 17 residues. CDR3 nucleotide sequence: TGTGCCAGCAGCTACTTCCAGGGGGGGCGCGTCGCAGATACGCAGTATTTT. Translating it yields CASSYFQGGRVADTQYF.

The chain couples TRBV9 to TRBJ2-7; D ambiguous. CDR3 length: 14 amino acids. The V and J ends lost 0 bases and 0 bases respectively, with 7 bases between them. Looked up from germline, CDR1 is SGDLS and CDR2 is YYNGEE. The CDR3 region has the DNA TGTGCCAGCAGCGTAGGGTCCCCCTCCTACGAGCAGTACTTC. Residues: CASSVGSPSYEQYF.

This clonotype was detected only a few times. The chain carries TRBV28 and TRBJ2-5, with TRBD2 matching over 12 bases. Trimming at V came to 4 bases and at J to 14 bases, leaving 11 bases not matched to a gene. This CDR3 is built from 14 residues. Germline-derived CDR1 and CDR2 are MDHEN and SYDVKM. DNA for the CDR3: TGTGCCAGCAGTTCCAGGACTAGCGGGGAGTTCGATTACTTC. Protein sequence: CASSSRTSGEFDYF.

This clonotype has more than one count but fewer than ten. This sequence joins TRBV14 and TRBJ2-1; no definite D call. Germline V gene data show CDR1 as SGHDN and CDR2 as FVKESK. This CDR3 region has 16 residues. Deletions cut 1 base from V and 5 bases from J, with 15 bases between. CDR3 protein: CASSQVDHVRDNEQFF. Here the CDR3 DNA reads TGTGCCAGCAGCCAAGTTGATCATGTACGTGACAATGAGCAGTTCTTC.

The chain carries TRBV5-6 and TRBJ2-1; no firm D call. Germline assignment: CDR1 SGHDT and CDR2 YYEEEE. V was shortened by 0 bases and J by 6 bases, with 13 bases between the two germline ends. The length of the CDR3 is 15 residues. CDR3 coding DNA: TGTGCCAGCAGCTTGGTTCCGCATTCAAGCAATGAGCAGTTCTTC. Residues: CASSLVPHSSNEQFF.

This clonotype appeared a few times. V usage is TRBV5-6 and J usage is TRBJ2-1; TRBD1 aligns across 7 bases. The CDR3 sequence is 14 residues long. From germline, CDR1 is SGHDT and CDR2 YYEEEE. V lost 6 bases and J lost 2; bases outside the gene matches: 5. The CDR3, as DNA: TGTGCCAGCACCGTGACAGGGCCCTACAATGAGCAGTTCTTC. As protein: CASTVTGPYNEQFF.